This entry lists 8 T cell receptor beta chains sequenced from one sample in a study of blood T cells in healthy people across ages. Combining a sample-barcoded 5' primer with a J-beta primer mix, a second PCR ran for 7 to 11 cycles. Via MiXCR, TCRdb re-called the 5' RACE reads, giving one row per CDR3 protein. The sample records approximately 580,000 distinct CDR3 sequences, about 24% being singletons. This same sample was also part of a study on T cells of mothers and their children.

What was sequenced was blood. These receptors all stem from a boy between 10 and 17 years old in good health.

As regards this clonotype: A much larger clone sits a single nucleotide away, making a read error possible. The chain carries TRBV11-1 and TRBJ1-6; a weak D match, TRBD1 (5 bases). The CDR3 contains 14 residues. The germline V gene encodes CDR1 SGHAT and CDR2 FQDESV (reference sequence). Deletions cut 4 bases from V and 4 bases from J, with 8 bases between. The CDR3 protein is CASSSGLYNSPLHF. The CDR3, as DNA: TGTGCCAGCAGCTCGGGACTGTATAATTCACCCCTCCACTTT. The full variable domain, with the rest looked up from reference TRBV11-1 and TRBJ1-6, is EAEVAQSPRYKITEKSQAVAFWCDPISGHATLYWYRQILGQGPELLVQFQDESVVDDSQLPKDRFSAERLKGVDSTLKIQPAELGDSAMYLCASSSGLYNSPLHFGNGTRLTVT.

This chain connects TRBV28 to TRBJ2-7; 14 bases agree with TRBD2. V lost 6 bases, J lost 5 bases, and 6 bases stayed unmatched. The CDR3 consists of 15 residues. Germline V gene data show CDR1 as MDHEN and CDR2 as SYDVKM. The DNA of the CDR3 is TGTGCCAGCAGCCAAGGACTAGCGGGAGGCAACGAGCAGTACTTC. The encoded protein is CASSQGLAGGNEQYF.

Only a few counts were recorded for this clonotype. The V gene is TRBV20-1, the J gene TRBJ2-5; TRBD2 agrees at 15 bases. This CDR3 has 16 amino acids. Germline V gene data show CDR1 as DFQATT and CDR2 as SNEGSKA (reference sequence). Trimming cost V 4 bases and J 2 bases; bases outside gene matches: 5. CDR3 protein: CSAKGLAGGLQETQYF. The CDR3 DNA reads as TGCAGTGCTAAGGGACTAGCGGGGGGCCTACAAGAGACCCAGTACTTC.

This clonotype has a handful of counts. The chain joins TRBV20-1 to TRBJ1-2; no firm D call. V lost 4 bases and J 4 bases, leaving 10 bases between the germline ends. Germline V gene sequence: CDR1 DFQATT, CDR2 SNEGSKA (reference sequence). The CDR3 contains 12 residues. CDR3: CSATTNTYGYTF. CDR3 in DNA: TGCAGTGCTACGACCAATACCTATGGCTACACCTTC.

The chain has TRBV6-1 and TRBJ2-3; 12 bases are shared with TRBD2. CDR1 MNHNS and CDR2 SASEGT come from the germline V gene. CDR3 length: 20 amino acids. After removal of 6 bases from V and 6 bases from J, the junction contained 22 bases not matched to a gene. The CDR3 is CASSQTSGRWAINVGDTQYF. The CDR3 bases are TGTGCCAGCAGCCAAACTAGCGGGAGGTGGGCCATAAACGTGGGGGATACGCAGTATTTT.

V gene TRBV7-2 combines with J gene TRBJ2-5; 8 nucleotides agree with TRBD2. The CDR3 sequence is 13 residues long. CDR1 is SGHTA and CDR2 is FQGNSA in the germline V gene. V dropped 8 bases and J dropped 4; count of bases not matched to a gene: 6. In DNA form, the CDR3 reads TGTGCCAGCGCGACGGGGGGGCGAGAGACCCAGTACTTC. This codes for CASATGGRETQYF.

This clonotype turned up a few times. The chain combines TRBV12-3 or TRBV12-4 with TRBJ1-4; TRBD1 is a possible D gene (5 bases). With 6 bases removed from V and 4 bases from J, the gap between germline ends came to 15 bases. This CDR3 comprises 15 residues. CDR3 loop: CASRLTGTNNEKLFF. The CDR3 DNA follows: TGTGCCAGCAGGCTCACCGGGACGAATAATGAAAAACTGTTTTTT.

The chain links TRBV7-9 to TRBJ2-5; 7 positions match TRBD1. The assigned J gene may be wrong: the sequence end matches TRBJ2-7 better. The CDR3 sequence is 15 residues long. Germline-derived CDR1 and CDR2 are SEHNR and FQNEAQ (reference sequence). CDR3 amino acids: CASSSTGATAYEQYF. The CDR3 DNA follows: TGTGCCAGCAGCTCCACAGGGGCCACCGCCTACGAGCAGTACTTC.